This T cell receptor (beta chain) was sequenced in a study of T cell responses to AZD1222 COVID-19 vaccine. Study observations and caveats: The study found Spike-specific TCR breadth and depth rose after two AZD1222 doses. Within unmutated variant regions lay the reported targets of nearly half of spike-specific TCRs. Without day 14 samples, only post-peak T cell repertoires were studied.

This table comes from immunoSEQ multiplex PCR, and its TCRdb copy is limited to in-frame clones, with some not included. The data contain around 120,000 clones, 88% of them singletons. Only a few counts were recorded for this clone. Its antigen is unidentified. The V gene lost 0 bases and the J gene lost 6 bases, with 8 bases spanning the gap. This CDR3 has 14 amino acids. Germline CDR1 is MGHDK and CDR2 is SYGVNS. The clonotype was recovered from an adult in good health. The starting material was peripheral blood, obtained on day 0 of AZD1222 vaccination. The chain links TRBV25-1 to TRBJ1-4; possibly TRBD1 for D (5 bases). The CDR3 DNA follows: TGTGCCAGCAGTGAATACGGGGGGGATGAAAAACTGTTTTTT. Translating gives CASSEYGGDEKLFF.